A single TCR beta chain is shown here with its context. These data are taken from a study of blood T cell repertoires in COVID-19. Authors' analysis steps: Using reference gene primer amplification, nucleated cell counts were estimated. Profiling relied on immunoSEQ multiplex PCR, and the TCRdb table lists in-frame clones only, not all of them. For V, J and clone size, that table is used; D and trimming come from the DNA. The table lists a few hundred thousand clones, more than 85% of them singletons. V dropped 8 bases and J dropped 4 bases, with 11 bases sitting between them. The CDR3 is made up of 12 amino acids. From germline, CDR1 is LNHDA and CDR2 SQIVND (reference sequence).

Sequenced: PBMCs or T cells enriched from blood (not recorded which). The clonotype originates from a woman younger than 45 who had recovered from COVID-19. The chain links TRBV19 to TRBJ1-1; D gene unclear. The CDR3 sequence: CASSLPSTEAFF. CDR3 in DNA: TGTGCCAGTTCCCTGCCCAGCACTGAAGCTTTCTTT.